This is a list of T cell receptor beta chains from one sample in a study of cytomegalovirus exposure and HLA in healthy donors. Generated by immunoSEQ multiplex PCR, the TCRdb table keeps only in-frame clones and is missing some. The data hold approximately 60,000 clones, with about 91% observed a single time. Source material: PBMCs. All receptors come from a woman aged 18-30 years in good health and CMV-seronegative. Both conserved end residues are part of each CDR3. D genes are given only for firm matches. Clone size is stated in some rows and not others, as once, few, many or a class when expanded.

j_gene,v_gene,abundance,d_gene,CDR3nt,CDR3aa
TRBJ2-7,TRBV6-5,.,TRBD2,TGTGCCAGCAGTTACTCCCCGGGGGGATCCTACGAGCAGTACTTC,CASSYSPGGSYEQYF
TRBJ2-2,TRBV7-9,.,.,TGTGCCAGCAGCTTAGCGGACAGCGGTGACACCGGGGAGCTGTTTTTT,CASSLADSGDTGELFF
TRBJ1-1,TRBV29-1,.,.,TGCAGCGTCCGGGACACTTACACTGAAGCTTTCTTT,CSVRDTYTEAFF
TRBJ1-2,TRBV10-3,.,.,TGTGCCATCAGTGAGGTGGAGGGCTATGGCTACACCTTC,CAISEVEGYGYTF
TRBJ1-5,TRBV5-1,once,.,TGCGCCAGCAGCTACACAGGGTTAGATCAGCCCCAGCATTTT,CASSYTGLDQPQHF
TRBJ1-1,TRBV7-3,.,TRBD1,TGTGCCAGCAGCTTAAATCATCTGGGGACAGGGGGCACTGAAGCTTTCTTT,CASSLNHLGTGGTEAFF
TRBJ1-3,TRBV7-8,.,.,TGTGCCAGCAGCCTATTGACAGTCTCTGGAAACACCATATATTTT,CASSLLTVSGNTIYF
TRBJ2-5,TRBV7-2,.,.,TGTGCCAGCAGCTTCAGACAGCTACCCGGGGAGACCCAGTACTTC,CASSFRQLPGETQYF
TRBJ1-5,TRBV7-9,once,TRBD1,TGTGCCAGCAGCCCCCCTGGGGACAGAACTAATCAGCCCCAGCATTTT,CASSPPGDRTNQPQHF
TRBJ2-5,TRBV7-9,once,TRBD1,TGTGCCAGCAGCGGGACAGGAGAGACCCAGTACTTC,CASSGTGETQYF
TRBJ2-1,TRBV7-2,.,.,TGTGCCAGCAGCTCCGGACGGGGTTCCTACAATGAGCAGTTCTTC,CASSSGRGSYNEQFF
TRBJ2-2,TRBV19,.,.,TGTGCCAGTAGTATCGGGGGTGTAACCGGGGAGCTGTTTTTT,CASSIGGVTGELFF
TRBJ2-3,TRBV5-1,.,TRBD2,TGCGCCAGTCATCGAGGGCGGACTAGCGGGACAGATACGCAGTATTTT,CASHRGRTSGTDTQYF
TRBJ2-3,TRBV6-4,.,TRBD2,TGTGCCAGCAGTGAGCGGGAGGCAGATACGCAGTATTTT,CASSEREADTQYF
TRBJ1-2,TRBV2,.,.,TGTGCCAGCACCGCTGGGCTTCTTAACTATGGCTACACCTTC,CASTAGLLNYGYTF
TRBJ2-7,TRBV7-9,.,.,TGTGCCAGCAGCTTAACCCAAGGACAGCATACCTACGAGCAGTACTTC,CASSLTQGQHTYEQYF
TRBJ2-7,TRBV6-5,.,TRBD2,TGTGCCAGCAGATCTAGCGGCATTTACGAGCAGTACTTC,CASRSSGIYEQYF
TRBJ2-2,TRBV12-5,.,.,TGTGCTAGTGCACGGGAATGGGGCGGGGAGCTGTTTTTT,CASAREWGGELFF
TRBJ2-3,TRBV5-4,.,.,TGTGCCAGCAGCACCGGGACACCAAGCACAGATACGCAGTATTTT,CASSTGTPSTDTQYF
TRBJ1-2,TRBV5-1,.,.,TGCGCCAGCAGCGCCAAGCCTCCGGGCTATGGCTACACCTTC,CASSAKPPGYGYTF
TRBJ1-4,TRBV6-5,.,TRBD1,TGTGCCAGCAGGGGGACAGGGGGCAGGGGTGAAAAACTGTTTTTT,CASRGTGGRGEKLFF
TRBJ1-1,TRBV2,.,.,TGTGCCAGCAGGTCCGGGAACGCGGTCACTGAAGCTTTCTTT,CASRSGNAVTEAFF
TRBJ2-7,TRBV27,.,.,TGTGCCAGCAGTTTAGGCGGGGTACCGATGAACGAGCAGTACTTC,CASSLGGVPMNEQYF
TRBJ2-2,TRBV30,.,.,TGTGCCTGGAGGGGGGGGCAGGTCGGGGAGCTGTTTTTT,CAWRGGQVGELFF
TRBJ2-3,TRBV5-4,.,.,TGTGCCACGGGACTTTTCACAGATACGCAGTATTTT,CATGLFTDTQYF
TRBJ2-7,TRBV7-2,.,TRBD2,TGTGCCAGCAGCTTTTACCCCCGGACTAGCGGGGCCCGATACGAGCAGTACTTC,CASSFYPRTSGARYEQYF
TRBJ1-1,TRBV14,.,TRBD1,TGTGCCAGCAGCTCTACAGGGGGCACTGAAGCTTTCTTT,CASSSTGGTEAFF
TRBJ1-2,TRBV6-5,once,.,TGTGCCAGCAGTTCTAGGCGGGGTATAGGTGGCTACACCTTC,CASSSRRGIGGYTF
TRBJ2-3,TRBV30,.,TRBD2,TGTGCCTGGAGTGGCGGGAGAGATTGGGGCACAGATACGCAGTATTTT,CAWSGGRDWGTDTQYF
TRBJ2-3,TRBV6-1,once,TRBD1,TGTGCCAGCAGTGTCCCGGACAGGGATCCCGCCAACACAGATACGCAGTATTTT,CASSVPDRDPANTDTQYF
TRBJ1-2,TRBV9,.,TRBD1,TGTGCCAGCAGCCCCGGACAGGGAAGAGGCTACACCTTC,CASSPGQGRGYTF
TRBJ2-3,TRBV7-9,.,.,TGTGCCAGCAGTTTCACAGGGACACCAGGCGCAGATACGCAGTATTTT,CASSFTGTPGADTQYF
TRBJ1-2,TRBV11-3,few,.,TGTGCCAGCAGCTTAGATCTCGGGACTAACTATGGCTACACCTTC,CASSLDLGTNYGYTF
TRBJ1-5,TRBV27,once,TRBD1,TGTGCCAGCATCGCGGGGGACAGGGGCCCCCATCAGCCCCAGCATTTT,CASIAGDRGPHQPQHF
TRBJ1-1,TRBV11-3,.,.,TGTGCCAGCAGCGTAGGACGGAGCTCTGAAGCTTTCTTT,CASSVGRSSEAFF
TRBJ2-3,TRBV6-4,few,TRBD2,TGTGCCAGCAGTGACATCCCCGCTAGCGGGTTGACAGATACGCAGTATTTT,CASSDIPASGLTDTQYF
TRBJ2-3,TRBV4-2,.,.,TGTGCCAGCAGCCAAGAACTACTAGGGTCGGCAGATACGCAGTATTTT,CASSQELLGSADTQYF
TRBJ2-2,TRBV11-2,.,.,TGTGCCAGCAGCCCCGTAGCCCCTGGGGAGCTGTTTTTT,CASSPVAPGELFF
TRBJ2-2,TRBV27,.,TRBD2,TGTGCCAGCAGTTCGGCGGGAGGGCCGGATTTGACCGGGGAGCTGTTTTTT,CASSSAGGPDLTGELFF
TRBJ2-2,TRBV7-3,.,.,TGTGCCAGCAGCTTACAGGGACTCACCGGGGAGCTGTTTTTT,CASSLQGLTGELFF
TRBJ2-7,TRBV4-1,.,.,TGCGCCAGCAGCCAATTGGGGGGACAGTTTGCCTACGAGCAGTACTTC,CASSQLGGQFAYEQYF
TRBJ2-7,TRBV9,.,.,TGTGCCAGCAGCGGGGGCATGGGCTACGAGCAGTACTTC,CASSGGMGYEQYF
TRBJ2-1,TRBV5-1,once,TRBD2,TGCGCCAGCAGCTGGGATAGCGGGAGAGGCGAGCAGTTCTTC,CASSWDSGRGEQFF
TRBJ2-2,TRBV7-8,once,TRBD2,TGTGCCAGCAGCTTAGCGCTGGCGGCCGGGGGGGCCTGGACCGGGGAGCTGTTTTTT,CASSLALAAGGAWTGELFF
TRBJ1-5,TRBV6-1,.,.,TGTGCCAGCACCAAGGACGGGGGTAGCAATCAGCCCCAGCATTTT,CASTKDGGSNQPQHF
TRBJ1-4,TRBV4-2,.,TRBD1,TGTGCCAGCAGCCAAGATGCCGGGACAGGGAGTGAAAAACTGTTTTTT,CASSQDAGTGSEKLFF
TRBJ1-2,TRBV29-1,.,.,TGCAGCGTTGAACCTGAACAGCGGAACTATGGCTACACCTTC,CSVEPEQRNYGYTF
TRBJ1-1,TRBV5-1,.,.,TGCGCCAGCAGCTTGGATAGCTTGCCGGGCACTGAAGCTTTCTTT,CASSLDSLPGTEAFF
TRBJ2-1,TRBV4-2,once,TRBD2,TGTGCCAGCAGCCAAGATATTAGCGGGAGGGCCGGCGAGCAGTTCTTC,CASSQDISGRAGEQFF
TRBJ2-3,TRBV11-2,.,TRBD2,TGTGCCAGCAGCTTAGTTGCGACTAGCGGCCGCACAGATACGCAGTATTTT,CASSLVATSGRTDTQYF
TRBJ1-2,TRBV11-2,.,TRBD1,TGTGCCAGCAGCCCCCAGACAGGGAGATACTACACCTTC,CASSPQTGRYYTF
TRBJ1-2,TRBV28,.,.,TGTGCCAGCAGTTTAGGCATACCCCTCTATGGCTACACCTTC,CASSLGIPLYGYTF
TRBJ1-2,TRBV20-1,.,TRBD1,TGCAGGGCCCGGACAGGGCCTAGCTACACCTTC,CRARTGPSYTF
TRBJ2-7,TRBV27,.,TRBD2,TGTGCCAGCAGTGATCCTAGCGGCTCCTACGAGCAGTACTTC,CASSDPSGSYEQYF
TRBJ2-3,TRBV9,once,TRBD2,TGTGCCAGCAGCGGGTTCGCGGGGAGGGCAGATACGCAGTATTTT,CASSGFAGRADTQYF